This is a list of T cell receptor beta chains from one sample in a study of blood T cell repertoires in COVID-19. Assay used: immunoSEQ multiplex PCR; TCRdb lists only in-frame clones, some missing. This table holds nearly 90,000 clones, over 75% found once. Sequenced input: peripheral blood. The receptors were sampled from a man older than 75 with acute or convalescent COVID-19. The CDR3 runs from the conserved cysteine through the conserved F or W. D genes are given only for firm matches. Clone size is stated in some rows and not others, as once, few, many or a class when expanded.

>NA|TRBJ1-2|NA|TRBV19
TGTGCCAGTAGTCAGACAGTCCTATGGGGCTACACCTTC
CASSQTVLWGYTF
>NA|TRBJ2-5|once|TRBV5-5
TGTGCCAGCAGCTTGGAACAGGGTCAAGAGACCCAGTACTTC
CASSLEQGQETQYF
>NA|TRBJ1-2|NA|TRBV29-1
TGCAGCGTTGAAGCGGAGGGCAGGCCCTATGGCTACACCTTC
CSVEAEGRPYGYTF
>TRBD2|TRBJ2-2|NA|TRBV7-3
TGTGCCAGCAGCCCGGGACTAGCGAACACCGGGGAGCTGTTTTTT
CASSPGLANTGELFF
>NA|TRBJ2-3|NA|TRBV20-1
TGCAGTGCTAGAGCTACAGATACGCAGTATTTT
CSARATDTQYF
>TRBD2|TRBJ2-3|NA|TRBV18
TGTGCCAGCTCACTACACCCGGGGGGGAGTGGAGATACGCAGTATTTT
CASSLHPGGSGDTQYF
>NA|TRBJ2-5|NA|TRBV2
TGTGCCAGCACGGGGTCTAGCAGGGGGACCCAGTACTTC
CASTGSSRGTQYF
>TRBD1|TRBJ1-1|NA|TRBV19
TGTGCCAGTAGTCCTGTGACAGGGGGGTGGACTGAAGCTTTCTTT
CASSPVTGGWTEAFF
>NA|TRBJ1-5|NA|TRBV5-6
TGTGCCAGCAGCTCCAACAATCAGCCCCAGCATTTT
CASSSNNQPQHF
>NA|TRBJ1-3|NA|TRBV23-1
TGCGCCAGCAGTCATCGGCAGGGAAAGTCGGGTGAGGCTGGAAACACCATATATTTT
CASSHRQGKSGEAGNTIYF
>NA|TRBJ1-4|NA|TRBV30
TGTGCCTGGAGTGTGAGGGGACTATCAACTAATGAAAAACTGTTTTTT
CAWSVRGLSTNEKLFF
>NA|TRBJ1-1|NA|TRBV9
TGTGCCAGCAGCGCCCCCGACAGCGCTGAAGCTTTCTTT
CASSAPDSAEAFF
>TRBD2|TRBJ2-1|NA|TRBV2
TGTGCCAGCAGCCCACTAGCGGGGGAGTACAATGAGCAGTTCTTC
CASSPLAGEYNEQFF
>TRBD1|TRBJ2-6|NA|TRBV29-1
TGCAGCGTTAGACAGGGTGCGGCCAACGTCCTGACTTTC
CSVRQGAANVLTF
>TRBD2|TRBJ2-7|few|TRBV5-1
TGCGCCAGCAGCTGGGGGCAAGCGGGAGGGCCGTACGAGCAGTACTTC
CASSWGQAGGPYEQYF
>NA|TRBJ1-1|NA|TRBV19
TGTGCCAGTAGTTTATCCAGGGTGAACACTGAAGCTTTCTTT
CASSLSRVNTEAFF
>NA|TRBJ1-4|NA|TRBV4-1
TGCGCCAGCAGCCAAGCAGGGTGGGAAGAAAAACTGTTTTTT
CASSQAGWEEKLFF
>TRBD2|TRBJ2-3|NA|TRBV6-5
TGTGCCAGCCGACGGGGGGGCACAGATACGCAGTATTTT
CASRRGGTDTQYF
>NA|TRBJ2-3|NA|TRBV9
TGTGCCAGCAGCGTAGACGGTTCTAGCACAGATACGCAGTATTTT
CASSVDGSSTDTQYF
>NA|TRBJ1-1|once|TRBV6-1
TGTGCCAGCAGTGAGACAGTGTCGAACACTGAAGCTTTCTTT
CASSETVSNTEAFF
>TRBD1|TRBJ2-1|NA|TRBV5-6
TGTGCCAGCAACGGACAGGGGGCAGGGTCCTACAATGAGCAGTTCTTC
CASNGQGAGSYNEQFF
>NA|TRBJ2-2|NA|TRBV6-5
TGTGCCAGCAGGGACAGAGGATCCACCGGGGAGCTGTTTTTT
CASRDRGSTGELFF
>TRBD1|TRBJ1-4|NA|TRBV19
TGTGCCAGTAGTCTCGGACAGGGGGCGAACGAAAAACTGTTTTTT
CASSLGQGANEKLFF
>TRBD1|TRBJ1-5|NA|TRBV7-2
TGTGCCAGCAGCTTGTCCGGGACAGCAAATCAGCCCCAGCATTTT
CASSLSGTANQPQHF
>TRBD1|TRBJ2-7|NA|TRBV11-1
TGTGCCAGCAGCTTAGGAGGACAGGGGGCAAAGAACGAGCAGTACTTC
CASSLGGQGAKNEQYF
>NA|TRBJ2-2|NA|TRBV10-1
TGCGCCAGCAGTGAGAAGGCGGGGAGCCTGTTTTTT
CASSEKAGSLFF
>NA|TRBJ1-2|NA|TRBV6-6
TGTGCCAGCAATCAAAACGGGGGCTACACCTTC
CASNQNGGYTF
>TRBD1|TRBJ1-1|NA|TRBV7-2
TGTGCCAGCAGCCTGGGACAGGGGGACACTGAAGCTTTCTTT
CASSLGQGDTEAFF
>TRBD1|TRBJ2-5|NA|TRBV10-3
TGTGCCATCAGCCGAGAGAGGGGACAGGGCCAAGAGACCCAGTACTTC
CAISRERGQGQETQYF
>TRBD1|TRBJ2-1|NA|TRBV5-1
TGCGCCAGCAGCCCCAGTGGACAGGGCCGGTTCGGTGAGCAGTTCTTC
CASSPSGQGRFGEQFF
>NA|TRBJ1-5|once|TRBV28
TGTGCCAGCAGTGCGGGTCACCCAAGGCCCCAGCATTTT
CASSAGHPRPQHF
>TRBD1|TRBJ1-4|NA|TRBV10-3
TGTGCTAGTACAGGGGACGGAGAAAAACTGTTTTTT
CASTGDGEKLFF
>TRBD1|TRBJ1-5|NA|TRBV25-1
TGTGCCAGCAGTCGACAGGGGGCGAGCAATCAGCCCCAGCATTTT
CASSRQGASNQPQHF
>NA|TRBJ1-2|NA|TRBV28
TGTGCCAGCACTACCGAACCCTCCCGAGGCTACACCTTC
CASTTEPSRGYTF
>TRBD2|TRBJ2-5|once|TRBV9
TGTGCCAGCAGCGTAGCTAGCGGGAGGGGTCAAGAGACCCAGTACTTC
CASSVASGRGQETQYF
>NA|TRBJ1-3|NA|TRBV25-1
TGTGCCAGCAGCCCCCAAGAGATCTCTGGAAACACCATATATTTT
CASSPQEISGNTIYF
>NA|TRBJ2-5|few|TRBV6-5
TGTGCCAGCAGCCCAGGGGGGCCCGGGACCCAGTACTTC
CASSPGGPGTQYF
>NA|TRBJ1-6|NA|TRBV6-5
TGTGCCAGCAATGGGGAGATCAATTCACCCCTCCACTTT
CASNGEINSPLHF
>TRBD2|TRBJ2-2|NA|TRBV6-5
TGTGCCAGCAGCGCAACTAGCGGGGGGCCCGGGGAGCTGTTTTTT
CASSATSGGPGELFF
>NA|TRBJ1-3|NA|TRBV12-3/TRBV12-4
TGTGCCAGCAGTTTATTAGGAAACACCATATATTTT
CASSLLGNTIYF